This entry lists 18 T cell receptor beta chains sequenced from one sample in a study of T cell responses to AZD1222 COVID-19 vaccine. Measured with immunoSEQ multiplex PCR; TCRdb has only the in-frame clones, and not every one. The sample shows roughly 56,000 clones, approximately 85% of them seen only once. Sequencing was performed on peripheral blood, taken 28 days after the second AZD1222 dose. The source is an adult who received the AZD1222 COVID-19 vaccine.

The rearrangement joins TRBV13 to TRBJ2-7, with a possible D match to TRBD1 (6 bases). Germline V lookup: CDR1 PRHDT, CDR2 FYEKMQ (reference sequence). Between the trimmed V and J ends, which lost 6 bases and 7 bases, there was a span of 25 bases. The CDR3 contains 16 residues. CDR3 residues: CASSPSGQGPLGEQYF. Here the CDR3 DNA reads TGTGCCAGCAGTCCCTCGGGGCAGGGGCCTCTAGGGGAGCAGTACTTC.

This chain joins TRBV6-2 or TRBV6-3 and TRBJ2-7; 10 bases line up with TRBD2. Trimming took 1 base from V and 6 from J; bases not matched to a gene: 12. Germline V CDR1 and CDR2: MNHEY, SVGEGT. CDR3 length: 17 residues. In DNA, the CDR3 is TGTGCCAGCAGTTACTTGGCTAGCGGGAGAGGTTTTGCCGAGCAGTACTTC. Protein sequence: CASSYLASGRGFAEQYF.

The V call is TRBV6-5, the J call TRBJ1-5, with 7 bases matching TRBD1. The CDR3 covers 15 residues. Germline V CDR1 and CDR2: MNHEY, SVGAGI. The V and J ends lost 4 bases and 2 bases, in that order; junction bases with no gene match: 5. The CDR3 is CASSSGQVGNQPQHF. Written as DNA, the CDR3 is TGTGCCAGCAGTTCAGGACAGGTCGGCAATCAGCCCCAGCATTTT.

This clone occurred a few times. The CDR3 region has the DNA TGTGCCAGCAGATCCCGCAGGGGATCTTCTGAAAAACTGTTTTTT. Translating it yields CASRSRRGSSEKLFF. The chain joins TRBV6-5 to TRBJ1-4; perhaps TRBD1 as D (6 bases). Trimming stripped 6 bases from V and 7 bases from J, with 18 bases between. Looked up from germline, CDR1 is MNHEY and CDR2 is SVGAGI. The CDR3 spans 15 residues.

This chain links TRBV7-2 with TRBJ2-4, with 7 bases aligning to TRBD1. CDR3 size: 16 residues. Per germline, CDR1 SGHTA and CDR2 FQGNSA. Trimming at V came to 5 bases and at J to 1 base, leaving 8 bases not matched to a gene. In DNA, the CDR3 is TGTGCCAGCAGCCCAGTTGGGACAGACGCCAAAAACATTCAGTACTTC. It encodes CASSPVGTDAKNIQYF.

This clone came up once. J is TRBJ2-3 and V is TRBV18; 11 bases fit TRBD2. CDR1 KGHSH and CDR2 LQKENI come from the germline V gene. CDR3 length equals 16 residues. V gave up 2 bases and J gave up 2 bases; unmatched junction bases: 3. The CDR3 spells CASSPWGLADTDTQYF. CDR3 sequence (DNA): TGTGCCAGCTCACCATGGGGACTAGCGGACACAGATACGCAGTATTTT.

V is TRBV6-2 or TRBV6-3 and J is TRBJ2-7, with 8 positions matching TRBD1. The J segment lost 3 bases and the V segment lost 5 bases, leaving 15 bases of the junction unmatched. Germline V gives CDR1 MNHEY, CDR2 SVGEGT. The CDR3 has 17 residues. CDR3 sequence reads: CASSTTFDRGGNYEQYF. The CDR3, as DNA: TGTGCCAGCAGTACTACGTTCGACAGGGGCGGAAACTACGAGCAGTACTTC.

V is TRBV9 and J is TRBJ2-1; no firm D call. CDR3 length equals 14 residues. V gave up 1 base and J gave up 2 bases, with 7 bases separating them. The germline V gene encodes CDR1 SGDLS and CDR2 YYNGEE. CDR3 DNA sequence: TGTGCCAGCAGCGTAAGTCGGGCCTACAATGAGCAGTTCTTC. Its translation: CASSVSRAYNEQFF.

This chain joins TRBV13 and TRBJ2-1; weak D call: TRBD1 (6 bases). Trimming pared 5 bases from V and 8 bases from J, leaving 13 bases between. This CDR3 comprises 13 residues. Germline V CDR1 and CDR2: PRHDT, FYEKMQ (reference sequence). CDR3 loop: CASSTHRAYEQFF. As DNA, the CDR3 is TGTGCCAGCAGCACCCACAGGGCCTATGAGCAGTTCTTC.

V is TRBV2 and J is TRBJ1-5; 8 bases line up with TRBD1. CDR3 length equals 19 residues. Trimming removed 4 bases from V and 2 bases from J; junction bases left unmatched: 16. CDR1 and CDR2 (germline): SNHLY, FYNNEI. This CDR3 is CASSGNRTGSTLGNQPQHF. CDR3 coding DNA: TGTGCCAGCAGTGGTAACCGGACAGGGTCAACCCTTGGCAATCAGCCCCAGCATTTT.

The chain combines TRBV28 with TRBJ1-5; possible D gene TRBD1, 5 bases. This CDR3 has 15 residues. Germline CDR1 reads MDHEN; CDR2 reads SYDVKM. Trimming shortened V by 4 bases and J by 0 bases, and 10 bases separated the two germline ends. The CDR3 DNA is TGTGCCAGCAGTTCCGGGGGGAATAGCAATCAGCCCCAGCATTTT. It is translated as CASSSGGNSNQPQHF.

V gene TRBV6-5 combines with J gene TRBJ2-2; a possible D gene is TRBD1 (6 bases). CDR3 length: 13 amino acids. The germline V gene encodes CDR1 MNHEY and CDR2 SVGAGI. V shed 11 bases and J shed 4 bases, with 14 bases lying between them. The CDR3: CALQGWSTGELFF. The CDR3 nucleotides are TGTGCCCTACAGGGTTGGAGCACCGGGGAGCTGTTTTTT.

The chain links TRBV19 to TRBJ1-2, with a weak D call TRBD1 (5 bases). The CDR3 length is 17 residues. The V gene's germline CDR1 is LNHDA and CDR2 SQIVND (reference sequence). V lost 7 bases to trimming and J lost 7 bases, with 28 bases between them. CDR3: CASTPRLTESILSGYTF. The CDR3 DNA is TGTGCCAGTACCCCGAGGCTGACAGAATCAATATTAAGTGGCTACACCTTC. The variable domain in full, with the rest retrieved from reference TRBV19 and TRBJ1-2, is DGGITQSPKYLFRKEGQNVTLSCEQNLNHDAMYWYRQDPGQGLRLIYYSQIVNDFQKGDIAEGYSVSREKKESFPLTVTSAQKNPTAFYLCASTPRLTESILSGYTFGSGTRLTVV.

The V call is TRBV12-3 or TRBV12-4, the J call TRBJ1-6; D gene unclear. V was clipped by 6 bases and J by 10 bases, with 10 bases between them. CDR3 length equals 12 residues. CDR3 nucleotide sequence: TGTGCCAGCAGGCTCCGGCAATCACCCCTCCACTTT. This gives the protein CASRLRQSPLHF.

The CDR3 sequence: CASSFVGTGSGYEQYF. Written as DNA, the CDR3 is TGTGCCAGTAGTTTTGTCGGGACAGGGTCGGGCTACGAGCAGTACTTC. The gene calls are TRBV19 and TRBJ2-7; 9 nucleotides line up with TRBD1. Germline V gives CDR1 LNHDA, CDR2 SQIVND (reference sequence). The ends lost 5 bases at V and 3 bases at J; junction bases unmatched: 11. This CDR3 spans 16 amino acids.

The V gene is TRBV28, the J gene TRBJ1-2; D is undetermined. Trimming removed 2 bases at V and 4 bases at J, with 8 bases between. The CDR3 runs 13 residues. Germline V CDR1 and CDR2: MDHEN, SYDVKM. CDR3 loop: CASSLPSGYGYTF. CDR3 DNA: TGTGCCAGCAGTTTACCGAGCGGCTATGGCTACACCTTC.

The CDR3 coding sequence is TGTGCCAGCATCCCGGGACAAATGAACACTGAAGCTTTCTTT. Its translation is CASIPGQMNTEAFF. This rearrangement joins TRBV7-9 to TRBJ1-1; TRBD1 might be the D (6 bases). The germline V and J ends were trimmed by 7 bases and 0 bases, with 12 bases remaining between them. CDR1 and CDR2 (germline): SEHNR, FQNEAQ (reference sequence). The CDR3 totals 14 residues. The entire variable domain, with the rest obtained from reference TRBV7-9 and TRBJ1-1, is as follows: DTGVSQNPRHKITKRGQNVTFRCDPISEHNRLYWYRQTLGQGPEFLTYFQNEAQLEKSRLLSDRFSAERPKGSFSTLEIQRTEQGDSAMYLCASIPGQMNTEAFFGQGTRLTVV.

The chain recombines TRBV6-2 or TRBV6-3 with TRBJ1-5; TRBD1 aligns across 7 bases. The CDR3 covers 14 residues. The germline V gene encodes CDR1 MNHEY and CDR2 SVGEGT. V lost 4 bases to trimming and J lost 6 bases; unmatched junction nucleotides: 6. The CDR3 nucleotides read TGTGCCAGCAGTTTGACAGGGATCGGTCAGCCCCAGCATTTT. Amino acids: CASSLTGIGQPQHF.